The 6 T cell receptor beta chains listed next were all sequenced from one sample in a study of T cell responses to AZD1222 COVID-19 vaccine. Sequencing was performed with immunoSEQ multiplex PCR; in TCRdb, only in-frame clones are kept and a portion is missing. The profile covers tens of thousands of clones, with approximately 85% appearing a single time and about 16% taken by the ten largest. Sequences were derived from peripheral blood, sampled on day 0 of AZD1222 vaccination. These receptors all stem from an adult in good health.

The chain links TRBV19 to TRBJ1-5, with D possibly TRBD1 on 5 matching bases. The CDR3 sequence is 15 residues long. Trimming shortened V by 7 bases and J by 0 bases, and 13 bases separated the two germline ends. Per germline, CDR1 LNHDA and CDR2 SQIVND (reference sequence). CDR3 residues: CASTLTENSNQPQHF. The CDR3 nucleotides read TGTGCCAGTACCTTGACAGAGAATAGCAATCAGCCCCAGCATTTT.

This chain uses TRBV4-2 with TRBJ2-3; D is possibly TRBD2 (6 bases). Germline CDR1 reads LGHNA; CDR2 reads YNFKEQ. V lost 3 bases to trimming and J lost 4 bases, with 14 bases between them. The CDR3 sequence is 15 residues long. CDR3 in DNA: TGTGCCAGCAGCCACCGCGGGGAGTATGCAGATACGCAGTATTTT. It translates to CASSHRGEYADTQYF.

There are a few counts of this clone. The V and J genes are TRBV28 and TRBJ2-7; D perhaps matches TRBD2 (5 bases). Per germline, CDR1 MDHEN and CDR2 SYDVKM. The V end lost 6 bases, the J end lost 3 bases, and 15 bases lay between the germline ends. This CDR3 spans 14 amino acids. Here the CDR3 reads CASREAPDNYEQYF. For the CDR3, the DNA is TGTGCCAGCAGGGAGGCCCCCGACAACTACGAGCAGTACTTC.

The chain uses TRBV6-5 and TRBJ1-2; no reliable D call. The ends were cut back, 3 bases at V and 0 bases at J, with 14 bases in the middle. The CDR3 spans 16 residues. Germline lookup yields CDR1 MNHEY and CDR2 SVGAGI. As DNA, the CDR3 is TGTGCCAGCAGTTATAGGGTGTCGGCTTCTAACTATGGCTACACCTTC. It codes for CASSYRVSASNYGYTF.

The chain couples TRBV7-8 to TRBJ2-7; tentatively, D is TRBD1 (5 bases). With 2 bases removed from V and 6 bases from J, the gap between germline ends came to 17 bases. CDR3 length: 15 amino acids. CDR1 and CDR2 from the germline V gene are SGHVS and FQNEAQ. In DNA form, the CDR3 reads TGTGCCAGCAGCTTACCCCGCGTAGGCAGGGCCGAGCAGTACTTC. Protein: CASSLPRVGRAEQYF.

The CDR3 reads CASSLVRNTEAFF. The DNA of the CDR3 is TGTGCCAGCAGTTTGGTACGGAACACTGAAGCTTTCTTT. The chain couples TRBV12-3 or TRBV12-4 to TRBJ1-1; no definite D call. Trimming took off 3 bases at V and 1 base at J, with 6 bases between the two ends. The CDR3 covers 13 residues.